The TCR beta chain under discussion was sequenced for a study of shared clonotypes between healthy human individuals (dated by TCRdb to 2020 to 2021). Regarding the research as a whole: Three men and two women, aged 18 to 49 years, made up the cohort. For each donor, CD4 naive and CD4 memory were each given three plates, CD8 naive was given two plates, and CD8 memory was given one plate. Blood TCR repertoires of a handful of healthy adults were deeply sequenced to estimate repertoire size and the extent of clonotype sharing between individuals. Libraries were prepared and TCR repertoires were sequenced by different laboratories using diverse techniques, in order to increase sequencing depth and limit assay-specific biases. Each donor's leukapheresis produced roughly between roughly 0.9 and 9 billion PBMCs.

The germline V gene (reference sequence) sets CDR1 to LNHDA and CDR2 to SQIVND. Including the terminal cysteine and phenylalanine, the CDR3 comprises 13 residues. Left in the record is the CDR3 DNA by itself, 39 bases read in frame from the first base. At the junction V is shortened by 7 bases and J by 0 bases, with 9 bases in between. The full study reports these points: Estimated clonotype richness was generally larger for naive than for memory subsets. Incomplete sequencing was indicated by rarefaction of sorted-subset datasets, despite the large sequencing depth. Across several donors, roughly 5% of naive CD4, approximately 3.6% of naive CD8, about 2.3% of memory CD4, and under 0.45% of memory CD8 clonotypes were shared. Sampling was restricted to blood, and TCR repertoires in tissue are likely to differ from TCR repertoires in blood. Compared with non-shared clonotypes, the clonotypes found in all four sorted-subset donors had higher generation probabilities. The small number of donors limited the genetic and exposure-history diversity represented. Pairwise subsampling indicated that sequencing depth was expected to affect the degree of clonotype sharing among donors.

TCR CDR3 regions were amplified from genomic DNA by multiplex PCR using the deep immunoSEQ assay. For each cell subset, the extracted genomic DNA was distributed evenly across all wells of several immunoSEQ 96-well plates, and each plate served as one replicate. For sorted subsets, each replicate PCR was loaded with roughly 200 ng genomic DNA, equivalent to 30,000 or so T cell genomes. Purified libraries were measured with a Qubit 3.0 fluorometer, size-checked on a Bioanalyzer 2100, and measured again with the KAPA Library Quantification kit. A separate single-read 150-cycle Illumina NextSeq 550 flow cell was used to sequence each immunoSEQ 96-well plate. The original pipeline was this. Because only junctional sequences without quality scores were contained in the immunoSEQ output, filtering matching that applied to full-length reads could not be performed. To assign V/J genes and CDR3, sequences were annotated against IMGT germline references using PyIR, a Python wrapper for IgBLAST v1.9. Reads were filtered out if the reads had weak V/J assignments (E-value above 1e-6), no CDR3, stop codons, out-of-frame junctions, or ambiguous translated residues. V3J clonotypes were defined as sequences sharing the same inferred V gene, J gene, and CDR3 amino acid sequence. The percentage overlap between two repertoires was calculated by dividing the number of shared unique clonotypes by the size of the smaller repertoire. Repertoire richness was assessed with RTK rarefaction, the Chao1 estimator, and Recon v2.1 estimates of unobserved clonotypes. For all TCRbeta clonotypes obtained by the gDNA method from several donors, generation probabilities were computed with OLGA. Drawn from immuneACCESS, this table holds only the in-frame rearrangements with V and J called that TCRdb kept. Clones are partly lost; checked studies trace under half to an unresolved V gene and leave the rest unexplained. D and trimming come from the DNA, and the V and J calls and clone size come from that table. The sample records roughly 2.1 million clones, about 93% of which are singletons. The leading ten clones occupy more than 1.5% of the sample.

Notes on this clone: Which antigen it targets is not known. No much larger clone exists at a distance of one base, and base qualities are not known.

CD8 naive samples were CD45RO-negative cells positively selected for CCR7, giving a CD45RA+CCR7+ population that excluded TemRA cells. The donors were healthy, HIV-negative adults who had no recently reported acute infections or vaccinations. Every donor was a Caucasian adult residing in Nashville, Tennessee, USA. After blood collection by leukapheresis, PBMCs were isolated using Ficoll-Histopaque density gradient centrifugation and then cryopreserved in the vapor phase of liquid nitrogen. Purity and quantity of every magnetically sorted T cell population were checked by analytical flow cytometry. From each sorted fraction, genomic DNA was isolated and quantified by UV absorbance on a Nanodrop 2000c.

This chain is built from TRBV19 and TRBJ1-1; the D gene is possibly TRBD1, with 5 bases matching. The sequence was collected from a man in his late teens or twenties in good health. Some clones in this sample may be carry-over from other donors' samples. Specimen: naive CD8+ T cells from PBMCs. The cell subset or site label, read with the paper, signifies: CD45RA+CCR7+. The CDR3 region: CASNDRLNTEAFF. In nucleotide form, the sequence is TGTGCCAGTAATGACAGATTGAACACTGAAGCTTTCTTT.